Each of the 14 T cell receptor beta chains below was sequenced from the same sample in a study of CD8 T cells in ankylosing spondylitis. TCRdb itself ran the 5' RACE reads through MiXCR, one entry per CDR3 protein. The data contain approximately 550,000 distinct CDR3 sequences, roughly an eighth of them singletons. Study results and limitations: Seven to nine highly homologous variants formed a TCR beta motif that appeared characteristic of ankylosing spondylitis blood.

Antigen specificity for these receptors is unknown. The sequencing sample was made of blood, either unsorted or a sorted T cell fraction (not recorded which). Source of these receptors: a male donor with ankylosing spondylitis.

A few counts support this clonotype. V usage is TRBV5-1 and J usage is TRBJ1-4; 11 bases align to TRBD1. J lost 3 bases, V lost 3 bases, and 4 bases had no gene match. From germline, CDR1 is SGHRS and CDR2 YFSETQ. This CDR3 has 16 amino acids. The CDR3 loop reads CASSWTGGSANEKLFF. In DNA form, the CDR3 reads TGCGCCAGCAGCTGGACAGGGGGCTCGGCTAATGAAAAACTGTTTTTT.

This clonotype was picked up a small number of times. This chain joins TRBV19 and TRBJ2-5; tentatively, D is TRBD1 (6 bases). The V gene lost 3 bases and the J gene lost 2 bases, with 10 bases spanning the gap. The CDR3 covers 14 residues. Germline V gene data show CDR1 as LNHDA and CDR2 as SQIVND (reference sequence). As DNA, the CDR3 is TGTGCCAGTAGTATGAGTAGGGGGCAAGAGACCCAGTACTTC. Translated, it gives CASSMSRGQETQYF.

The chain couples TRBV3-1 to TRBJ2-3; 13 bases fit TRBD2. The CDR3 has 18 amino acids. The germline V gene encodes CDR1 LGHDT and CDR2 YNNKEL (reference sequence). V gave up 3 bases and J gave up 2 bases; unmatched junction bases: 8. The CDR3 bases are TGTGCCAGCAGCCATTGGGGGACTAGCGGGAAATACACAGATACGCAGTATTTT. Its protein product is CASSHWGTSGKYTDTQYF.

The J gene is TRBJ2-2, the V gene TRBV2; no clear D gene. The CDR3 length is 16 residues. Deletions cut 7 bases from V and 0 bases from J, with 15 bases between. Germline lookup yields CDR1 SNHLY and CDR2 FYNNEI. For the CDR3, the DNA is TGTGCCAGCACCGTACACCGTGGGCCGAACACCGGGGAGCTGTTTTTT. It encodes CASTVHRGPNTGELFF.

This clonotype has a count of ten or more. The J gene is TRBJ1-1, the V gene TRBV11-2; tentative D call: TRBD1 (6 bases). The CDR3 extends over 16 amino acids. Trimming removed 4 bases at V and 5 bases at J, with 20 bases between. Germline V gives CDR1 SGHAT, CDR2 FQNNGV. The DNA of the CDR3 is TGTGCCAGCAGCTCAACACCCACTTCCAGGGGAACTGAAGCTTTCTTT. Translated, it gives CASSSTPTSRGTEAFF.

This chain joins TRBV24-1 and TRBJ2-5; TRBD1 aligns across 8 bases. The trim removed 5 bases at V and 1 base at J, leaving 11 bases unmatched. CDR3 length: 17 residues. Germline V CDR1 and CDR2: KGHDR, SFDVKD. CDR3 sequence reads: CATSVTPGQASQETQYF. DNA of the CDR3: TGTGCCACCAGTGTGACGCCGGGACAGGCCAGCCAAGAGACCCAGTACTTC.

CDR3 loop: CASSGGTSAYNEQFF. Written as DNA, the CDR3 is TGTGCCAGCAGTGGGGGGACTAGCGCTTACAATGAGCAGTTCTTC. The gene calls are TRBV12-3 or TRBV12-4 and TRBJ2-1, with 10 bases fitting TRBD2. The ends lost 5 bases at V and 4 bases at J; junction bases unmatched: 5. This CDR3 is built from 15 residues.

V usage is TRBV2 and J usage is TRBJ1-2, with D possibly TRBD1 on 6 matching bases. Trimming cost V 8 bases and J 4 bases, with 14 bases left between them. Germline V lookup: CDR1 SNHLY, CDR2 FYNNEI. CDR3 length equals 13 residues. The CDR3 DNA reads TGTGCCAGCGGAGCAGGGGCTGGCTATGGCTACACCTTC. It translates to CASGAGAGYGYTF.

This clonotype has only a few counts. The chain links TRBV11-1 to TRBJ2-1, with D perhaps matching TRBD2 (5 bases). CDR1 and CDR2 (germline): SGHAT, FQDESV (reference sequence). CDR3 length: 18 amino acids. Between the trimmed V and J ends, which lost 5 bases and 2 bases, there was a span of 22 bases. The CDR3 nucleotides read TGTGCCAGCAGCGCCCGCCCTAAGACTAAAATGACCTACAATGAGCAGTTCTTC. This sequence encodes CASSARPKTKMTYNEQFF.

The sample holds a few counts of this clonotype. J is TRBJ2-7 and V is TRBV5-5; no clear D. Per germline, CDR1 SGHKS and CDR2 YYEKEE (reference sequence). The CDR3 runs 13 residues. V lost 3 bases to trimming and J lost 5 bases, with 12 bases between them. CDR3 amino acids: CASSSSVANEQYF. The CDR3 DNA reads TGTGCCAGCAGCTCGTCCGTGGCGAACGAGCAGTACTTC.

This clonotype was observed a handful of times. The CDR3 DNA reads TGTGCCAGCAGCCAAGGAGATACTAATGAAAAACTGTTTTTT. Translated: CASSQGDTNEKLFF. The V gene is TRBV12-3 or TRBV12-4, the J gene TRBJ1-4, with unresolved D. This CDR3 has 14 residues. V lost 6 bases and J 2 bases, leaving 10 bases between the germline ends.

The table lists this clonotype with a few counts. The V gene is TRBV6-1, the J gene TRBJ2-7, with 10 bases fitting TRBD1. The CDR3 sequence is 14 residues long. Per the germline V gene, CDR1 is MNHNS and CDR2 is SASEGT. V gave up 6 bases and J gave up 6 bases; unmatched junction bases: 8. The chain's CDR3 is CASSSGTGAGEQYF. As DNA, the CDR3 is TGTGCCAGCAGCTCCGGGACAGGGGCTGGCGAGCAGTACTTC.

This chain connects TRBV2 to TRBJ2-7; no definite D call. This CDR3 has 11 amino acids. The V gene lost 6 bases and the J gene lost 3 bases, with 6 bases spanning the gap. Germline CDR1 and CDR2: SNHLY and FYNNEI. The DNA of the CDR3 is TGTGCCAGCAGGTACAGCTACGAGCAGTACTTC. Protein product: CASRYSYEQYF.

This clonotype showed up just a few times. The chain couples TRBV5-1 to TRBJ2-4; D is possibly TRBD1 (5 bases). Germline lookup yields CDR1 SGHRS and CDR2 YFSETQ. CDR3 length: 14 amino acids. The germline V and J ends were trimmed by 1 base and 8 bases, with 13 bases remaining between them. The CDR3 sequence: CASSLTQGSDIQYF. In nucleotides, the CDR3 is TGCGCCAGCAGCTTGACGCAGGGTTCCGACATTCAGTACTTC.